The rows below give T cell receptor beta chains drawn from one sample of a study of T cell repertoires in cytomegalovirus infection. TCRdb re-called the reads through MiXCR, storing one row per CDR3 protein. Among approximately 910,000 distinct CDR3 sequences listed, 25% to 40% were seen once. Antigens for these TCRs are unknown. The specimen was cultured CD8+ T cells from PBMCs, collected from culture after CMV antigen stimulation. These receptors came from a human donor in good health (CMV status not recorded). Some clones in this sample may be carry-over from other donors' samples. CDR3s include the opening cysteine and the closing phenylalanine or tryptophan. A D gene is named only where the DNA matches it firmly. Size is omitted from some rows. Given values are once, few, many or a class for expanded clones.

clone_size	d_call	v_call	j_call	cdr3_nt	cdr3_aa
few	TRBD1	TRBV7-3	TRBJ2-1	TGTGCCAGCAGCTCCTCCGGGACAGAGATGTTCTTC	CASSSSGTEMFF
NA	NA	TRBV12-3/TRBV12-4	TRBJ2-5	TGTGCCAGCAGTTTTAAGGTGGCGGGTCGCAGTGGGGACGAAACCCAGTACTTC	CASSFKVAGRSGDETQYF
few	NA	TRBV6-1	TRBJ2-3	TGTGCCAGCAGTGAAGGACAGGGGAGGGGTACGCAGTATTTT	CASSEGQGRGTQYF
NA	NA	TRBV6-1	TRBJ2-3	TGTGCCAGCAGTGAATACGGAAACACAGATACGCAGTATTTT	CASSEYGNTDTQYF
NA	TRBD1	TRBV20-1	TRBJ1-6	TGCAGTGCTAGAGATGCGAGGGACAGGGCCTCACGGGATTCACCCCTCCACTTT	CSARDARDRASRDSPLHF
NA	NA	TRBV12-3/TRBV12-4	TRBJ2-2	TGTGCCAGCAGTTTCCGGGTCCTTTTAGAGGAGCTGTTTTTT	CASSFRVLLEELFF
NA	NA	TRBV5-6	TRBJ2-2	TGTGCCAGCAGTTACGACAGGAGATACACCGGGGAGCTGTTTTTT	CASSYDRRYTGELFF
few	NA	TRBV6-1	TRBJ1-1	TGTGCCAGCAGTGAAGGGACGGTCTCGTCTGAAGCTTTCTTT	CASSEGTVSSEAFF
NA	NA	TRBV7-9	TRBJ2-5	TGTGCCAGCAGCTTCCCAGGGTCCCGGGAGACCCAGTACTTC	CASSFPGSRETQYF
NA	NA	TRBV29-1	TRBJ2-5	TGCAGCGTTGAAGATAGATCATACCAAGAGACCCAGTACTTC	CSVEDRSYQETQYF
NA	NA	TRBV15	TRBJ1-5	TGTGCCACCAGCAGAAAGCGACAGGACCTCAATCAGCCCCAGCATTTT	CATSRKRQDLNQPQHF
NA	TRBD2	TRBV5-4	TRBJ2-5	TGTGCCAGCAGCCCCGAGGCTAGCGGGGGGGCTGGTTTAGAGACCCAGTACTTC	CASSPEASGGAGLETQYF
NA	NA	TRBV9	TRBJ2-1	TGTGCCAGCAGCAAGACTGGTTCGGGGAATGAGCAGTTCTTC	CASSKTGSGNEQFF
few	NA	TRBV7-7	TRBJ2-5	TGTGCTAGCAGCCCTTCGAGGGACTTCCAAGAGACCCAGTACTTC	CASSPSRDFQETQYF
NA	NA	TRBV7-9	TRBJ2-1	TGTGCCAGCAGATACTACAATGAGCAGTTCTTC	CASRYYNEQFF
NA	NA	TRBV9	TRBJ1-5	TGTGCCAGCAGCATCCGGGAGACCTATCAGCCCCAGCATTTT	CASSIRETYQPQHF
many	NA	TRBV7-8	TRBJ1-1	TGTGCCAGCAGCTTGGTCACAGGGAGAGGGACTGAAGCTTTCTTT	CASSLVTGRGTEAFF
NA	TRBD1	TRBV6-2/TRBV6-3	TRBJ2-2	TGTGCCAGTAGTTACCCGGGACAGGGTTTCACCGGGGAGCTGTTTTTT	CASSYPGQGFTGELFF
NA	NA	TRBV7-9	TRBJ1-2	TGTGCCAGCAGCTCAGCAGGGCAGGATGGCTACACCTTC	CASSSAGQDGYTF
few	TRBD2	TRBV28	TRBJ2-5	TGTGCCAGCAGTACACTAGCGGGGGCACAAGAGACCCAGTACTTC	CASSTLAGAQETQYF
few	NA	TRBV6-1	TRBJ2-3	TGTGCCAGCAGTGAAAGAGGAATCAGGGGACCCATCGCGACAGATACGCAGTATTTT	CASSERGIRGPIATDTQYF
few	NA	TRBV11-2	TRBJ2-1	TGTGCCAGCAGCTTAAATGCGGGGGCCCGCTCCTACAATGAGCAGTTCTTC	CASSLNAGARSYNEQFF
few	NA	TRBV15	TRBJ2-2	TGTGCCACCAGCAGAGATAATGGAGATAACACCGGGGAGCTGTTTTTT	CATSRDNGDNTGELFF
few	NA	TRBV7-8	TRBJ1-2	TGTGCCAGCAGAGAAACTGACAGGCGAGGTGGCTACACCTTC	CASRETDRRGGYTF
few	NA	TRBV7-9	TRBJ2-7	TGTGCCAGCAGAGCGGACCGACCCTACGAGCAGTACTTC	CASRADRPYEQYF
NA	TRBD1	TRBV2	TRBJ1-4	TGTGCCGCGGGAGCCCCCGGGACAGAAGAAACTAATGAAAAACTGTTTTTT	CAAGAPGTEETNEKLFF
NA	TRBD1	TRBV9	TRBJ1-3	TGTGCCAGCAGCGAGGAGGGGGCAACTGGAAACACCATATATTTT	CASSEEGATGNTIYF
NA	NA	TRBV18	TRBJ2-4	TGTGCCAGCTCACCAAGAGAGGAGGGAAACATTCAGTACTTC	CASSPREEGNIQYF
few	NA	TRBV27	TRBJ2-5	TGTGCCAGCAGCCTACCGGACAGCCGAGAGACCCAGTACTTC	CASSLPDSRETQYF
NA	TRBD2	TRBV27	TRBJ2-5	TGTGCCAGCAGTTTATCTGGCGGGGGGTGGCAAGAGACCCAGTACTTC	CASSLSGGGWQETQYF
few	TRBD1	TRBV2	TRBJ1-4	TGTGCCAGCAGAGACAGGGAACCGGTCCCTAATGAAAAACTGTTTTTT	CASRDREPVPNEKLFF
few	NA	TRBV11-1	TRBJ2-1	TGTGCCAGCACGAACACCCACTACAATGAGCAGTTCTTC	CASTNTHYNEQFF
once	TRBD1	TRBV9	TRBJ2-7	TGTGCCAGCAGCGAGACCGACAGGGGGCTAGGGGAGCAGTACTTC	CASSETDRGLGEQYF
NA	TRBD2	TRBV11-2	TRBJ2-1	TGTGCCAGCAGCCTGGGACTAGCGGGGTTTAAGGAGCAGTTCTTC	CASSLGLAGFKEQFF
NA	TRBD1	TRBV19	TRBJ1-1	TGTGCCAGTAGTATTGGGGATACAGGGGACACTGAAGCTTTCTTT	CASSIGDTGDTEAFF
NA	NA	TRBV19	TRBJ1-1	TGTGCCAGTAGTATACCCGGGTACACTGAAGCTTTCTTT	CASSIPGYTEAFF
few	NA	TRBV11-2	TRBJ2-5	TGTGCCAGCAGCAGAGGCGGCAGGGTGGTGGAGACCCAGTACTTC	CASSRGGRVVETQYF
NA	NA	TRBV7-6	TRBJ2-3	TGTGCCAGCAGCTTGGGGTGGGGGCTTACTAGCACAGATACGCAGTATTTT	CASSLGWGLTSTDTQYF
NA	NA	TRBV12-5	TRBJ1-5	TGTGCTAGTGGTTTCGGCAGGGATGAGCTTTATAGCAATCAGCCCCAGCATTTT	CASGFGRDELYSNQPQHF
few	NA	TRBV9	TRBJ2-1	TGTGCCAGCAGCGGCCCTCAGGCGTATGAGCAGTTCTTC	CASSGPQAYEQFF
many	TRBD2	TRBV7-6	TRBJ2-3	TGTGCCAGCAGCTTAAGGACTAGCGGGGGCACAGATACGCAGTATTTT	CASSLRTSGGTDTQYF
NA	TRBD2	TRBV27	TRBJ2-3	TGTGCCAGCAGTTTACCGGGGGGGCCCCCAGATACGCAGTATTTT	CASSLPGGPPDTQYF
NA	TRBD2	TRBV27	TRBJ2-3	TGTGCCAGCAGTTTATTGGGGGGGGAGGTGATAAATACGCAGTATTTT	CASSLLGGEVINTQYF
many	NA	TRBV4-1	TRBJ2-1	TGCGCCAGCAGCCAATACCAAGCGGACAATGAGCAGTTCTTC	CASSQYQADNEQFF
few	TRBD2	TRBV5-4	TRBJ2-5	TGTGCCAGCAGCTTTACGGGACTAGCGGACCAAGAGACCCAGTACTTC	CASSFTGLADQETQYF
NA	NA	TRBV6-5	TRBJ2-1	TGTGCCAGCAGTTTCCTCGGGACACCCTACAATGAGCAGTTCTTC	CASSFLGTPYNEQFF
NA	NA	TRBV6-4	TRBJ2-1	TGTGCCAGCAGTGAAGAGTGGGGGTACAATGAGCAGTTCTTC	CASSEEWGYNEQFF
NA	NA	TRBV5-1	TRBJ1-1	TGCGCCAGCAGCTTCCGGGCTCCAGGGAACACTGAAGCTTTCTTT	CASSFRAPGNTEAFF
few	TRBD1	TRBV7-9	TRBJ1-5	TGTGCCAGCAGCTCCGACAGGGAGAGGGATCAGCCCCAGCATTTT	CASSSDRERDQPQHF
few	NA	TRBV11-2	TRBJ2-3	TGTGCCAGCAGCCCATCAATCCTGGGAGATACGCAGTATTTT	CASSPSILGDTQYF
few	TRBD2	TRBV6-5	TRBJ2-3	TGTGCCAGCAGTTACTCGAATTGGGGGGGGGGAGATACGCAGTATTTT	CASSYSNWGGGDTQYF
few	NA	TRBV7-9	TRBJ1-1	TGTGCCAGCAGCCCCGCCCGGGGATGGGGGGAAGGCACTGAAGCTTTCTTT	CASSPARGWGEGTEAFF